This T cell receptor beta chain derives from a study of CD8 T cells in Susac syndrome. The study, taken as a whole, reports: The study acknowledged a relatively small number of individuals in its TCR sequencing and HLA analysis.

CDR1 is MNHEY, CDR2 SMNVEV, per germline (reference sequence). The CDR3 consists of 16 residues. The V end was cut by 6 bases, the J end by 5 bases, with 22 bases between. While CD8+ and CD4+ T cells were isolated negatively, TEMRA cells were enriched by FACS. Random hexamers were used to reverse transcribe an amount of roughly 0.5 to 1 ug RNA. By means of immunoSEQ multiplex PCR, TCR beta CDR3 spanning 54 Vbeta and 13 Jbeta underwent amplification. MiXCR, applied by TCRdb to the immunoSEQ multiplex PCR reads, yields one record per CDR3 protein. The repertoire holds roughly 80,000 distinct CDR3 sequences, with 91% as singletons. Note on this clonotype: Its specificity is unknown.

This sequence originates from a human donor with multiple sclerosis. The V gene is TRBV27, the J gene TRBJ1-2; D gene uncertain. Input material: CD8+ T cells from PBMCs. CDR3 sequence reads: CASSYHRLLSPYGYTF. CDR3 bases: TGTGCCAGCAGCTACCATCGACTTCTGAGCCCTTATGGCTACACCTTC.